The sample holds a few counts of the clone carrying this T cell receptor (beta chain). Its antigen is still unknown. This record comes from a study of response to subunit inactivated influenza vaccine. The CDR3 is 14 amino acids. Germline CDR1 and CDR2: SGHRS and YFSETQ. The ends were cut back, 0 bases at V and 4 bases at J, with 10 bases in the middle. Study observations and caveats: Authors suggested few new T cells are recruited by each seasonal influenza vaccination.

MiXCR, applied by TCRdb to the RT-PCR reads, yields one record per CDR3 protein. The profile shows approximately 730,000 distinct CDR3 sequences, about 14% of them singletons. The material was PBMCs from blood, obtained about 14 days before vaccination. This receptor was taken from a man aged 50-60 years who received an inactivated influenza vaccine. This chain connects TRBV5-1 to TRBJ1-2; no definite D call. The CDR3, as DNA: TGCGCCAGCAGCTTGGGTGATGACACCTATGGCTACACCTTC. Its translation: CASSLGDDTYGYTF.